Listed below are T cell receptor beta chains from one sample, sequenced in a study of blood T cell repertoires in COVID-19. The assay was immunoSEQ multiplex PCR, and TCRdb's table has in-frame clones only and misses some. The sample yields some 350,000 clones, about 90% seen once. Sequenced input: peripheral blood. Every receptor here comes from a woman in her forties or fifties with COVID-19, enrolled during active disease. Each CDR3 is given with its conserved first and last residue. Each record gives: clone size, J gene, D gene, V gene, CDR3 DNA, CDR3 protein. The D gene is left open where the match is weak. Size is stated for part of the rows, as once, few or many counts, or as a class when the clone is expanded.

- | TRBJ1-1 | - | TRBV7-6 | TGTGCCAGCAGCCTACAGATGAACACTGAAGCTTTCTTT | CASSLQMNTEAFF
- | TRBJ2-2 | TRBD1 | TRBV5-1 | TGCGCCAGTCACTACTTTCTAGGACAGGCGGGCACCGGGGAGCTGTTTTTT | CASHYFLGQAGTGELFF
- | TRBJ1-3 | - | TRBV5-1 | TGCGCCAGCAGAGTTCTGGGAGGCTCTGGAAACACCATATATTTT | CASRVLGGSGNTIYF
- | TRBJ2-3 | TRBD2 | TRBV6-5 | TGTGCCAGCAGTTACTCGTCTAGCGGGATATCAGATACGCAGTATTTT | CASSYSSSGISDTQYF
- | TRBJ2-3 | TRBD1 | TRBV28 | TGTGCCAGCAGTAGACAGGGGATCGCGCAGTATTTT | CASSRQGIAQYF
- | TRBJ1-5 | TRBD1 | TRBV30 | TGTGCCTGGGGACAGGGGAAGGACAATCAGCCCCAGCATTTT | CAWGQGKDNQPQHF
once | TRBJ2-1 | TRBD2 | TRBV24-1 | TGTGCCACCAGTGATTCAGAACTAACTAGCGGGAGGGCTAATGAGCAGTTCTTC | CATSDSELTSGRANEQFF
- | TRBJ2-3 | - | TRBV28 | TGTGCCAGCAGTTTATTATTATCCACAGATACGCAGTATTTT | CASSLLLSTDTQYF
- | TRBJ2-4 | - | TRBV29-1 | TGCAGCGCCGAGAGGGGGTCCAAAAACATTCAGTACTTC | CSAERGSKNIQYF
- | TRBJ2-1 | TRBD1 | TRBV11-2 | TGTGCCAGCAGCTTAGCGGCAGGGGGTCTCTATGAGCAGTTCTTC | CASSLAAGGLYEQFF
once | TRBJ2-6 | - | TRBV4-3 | TGCGCCAGCAGCCAAGAACCGGCAGGGGTTAACTCTGGGGCCAACGTCCTGACTTTC | CASSQEPAGVNSGANVLTF
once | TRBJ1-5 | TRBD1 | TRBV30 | TGTGCCTGGAGTACAGGGGGCTCCGGTCAGCCCCAGCATTTT | CAWSTGGSGQPQHF
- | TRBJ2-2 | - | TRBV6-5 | TGTGCCAGCAGTAACAGGAACACCGGGGAGCTGTTTTTT | CASSNRNTGELFF
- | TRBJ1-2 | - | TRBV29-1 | TGCAGCGTTGACCTAACAGGTCCCCTCTATGGCTACACCTTC | CSVDLTGPLYGYTF
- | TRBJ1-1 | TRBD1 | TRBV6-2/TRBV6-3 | TGTGCCAGCAGCCGACAGGGTATAAGTCTCGAAGCTTTCTTT | CASSRQGISLEAFF
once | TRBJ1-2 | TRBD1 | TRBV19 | TGTGCCAGTACCAAGACAGGGCCTGAGGGCTACACCTTC | CASTKTGPEGYTF
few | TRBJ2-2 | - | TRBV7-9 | TGTGCCAGCAGCTTAGGCTCTAGCTCCACCGGGGAGCTGTTTTTT | CASSLGSSSTGELFF
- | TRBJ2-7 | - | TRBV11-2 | TGTGCCAGCAGCTTAGTAGGGAGCTCCTACGAGCAGTACTTC | CASSLVGSSYEQYF
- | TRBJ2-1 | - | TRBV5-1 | TGCGCCAGCAGCTTGCGGGACTTTGCTTACAATGAGCAGTTCTTC | CASSLRDFAYNEQFF
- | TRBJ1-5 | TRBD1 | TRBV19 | TGTGCCAGTAGTTTCCGGGACAGGGTGCAGCCCCAGCATTTT | CASSFRDRVQPQHF
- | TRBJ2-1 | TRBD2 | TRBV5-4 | TGTGCCAGCAGACCCGAGACTAGCGGGTCCTACAATGAGCAGTTCTTC | CASRPETSGSYNEQFF
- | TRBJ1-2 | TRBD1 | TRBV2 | TGTGCCAGCAGCAACGACAGGGTCGGAGGCTACACCTTC | CASSNDRVGGYTF
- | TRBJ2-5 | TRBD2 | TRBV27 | TGTGCCAGCAGTTCCATGGGACTAGCGGGGCGCCAAGAGACCCAGTACTTC | CASSSMGLAGRQETQYF
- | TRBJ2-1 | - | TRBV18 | TGTGCCAGCTCACCACTCCGGGGGAGCTCCTACAATGAGCAGTTCTTC | CASSPLRGSSYNEQFF
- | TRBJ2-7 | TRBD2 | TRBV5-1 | TGCGCCAGCAGCTTGTTGCTAGCGGGCCAATCCTACGAGCAGTACTTC | CASSLLLAGQSYEQYF
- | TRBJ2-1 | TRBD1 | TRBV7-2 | TGTGCCAGCAGACAAGGGACAGGGAGGTTGAATGAGCAGTTCTTC | CASRQGTGRLNEQFF
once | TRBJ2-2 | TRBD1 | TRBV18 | TGTGCCAGCTCACCTCGACAGGGTCCGAGGACCGGGGAGCTGTTTTTT | CASSPRQGPRTGELFF
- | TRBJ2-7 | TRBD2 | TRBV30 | TGTGCCTGGAGTACTAGCGGGCCCTACGAGCAGTACTTC | CAWSTSGPYEQYF
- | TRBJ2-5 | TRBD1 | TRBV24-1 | TGTGCCACCAGTGATTCCGGGACAGGGCGATTCCAAGAGACCCAGTACTTC | CATSDSGTGRFQETQYF
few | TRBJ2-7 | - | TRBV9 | TGTGCCAGCAGCCCCCGGTCTTCTCTGAATACGGAGCAGTACTTC | CASSPRSSLNTEQYF
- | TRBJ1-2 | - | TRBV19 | TGTGCCAGTACCCCCGGGAGCTATGGCTACACCTTC | CASTPGSYGYTF
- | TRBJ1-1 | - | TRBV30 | TGTGCCTGGAGGTTCGTGAACACTGAAGCTTTCTTT | CAWRFVNTEAFF
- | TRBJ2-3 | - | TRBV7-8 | TGTGCCAGCAGCTCCCCCGGGCGGGAATATTCAGATACGCAGTATTTT | CASSSPGREYSDTQYF
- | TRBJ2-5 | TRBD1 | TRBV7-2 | TGTGCCAGCAGCTACAGGGGTTCCTCGGAGACCCAGTACTTC | CASSYRGSSETQYF
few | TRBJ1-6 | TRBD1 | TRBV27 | TGTGCCAGCAGTTTATCCAGACAGGGGTGGTCACCCCTCCACTTT | CASSLSRQGWSPLHF
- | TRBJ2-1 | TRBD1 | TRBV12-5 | TGTGCTAGTGGTTTGCCCCGGGACAGGGGGCTGTACAATGAGCAGTTCTTC | CASGLPRDRGLYNEQFF
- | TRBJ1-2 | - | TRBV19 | TGTGCCACCACAGGTTTCTATGGCTACACCTTC | CATTGFYGYTF
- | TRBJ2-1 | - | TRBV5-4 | TGTGCCAGCAGCTTACAGGGTTGGAATGAGCAGTTCTTC | CASSLQGWNEQFF
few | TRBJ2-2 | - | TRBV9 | TGTGCCAGCAGCGTAGGGTCGAGCGGATACACCGGGGAGCTGTTTTTT | CASSVGSSGYTGELFF
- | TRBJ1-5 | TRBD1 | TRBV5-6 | TGTGCCAGCAGCCGGACAGGTAGCAATCAGCCCCAGCATTTT | CASSRTGSNQPQHF
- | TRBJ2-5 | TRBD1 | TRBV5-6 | TGTGCCAGCAGCCCCCGGGACAGGGAAGGTGGGACCCAGTACTTC | CASSPRDREGGTQYF
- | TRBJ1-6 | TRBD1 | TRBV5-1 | TGCGCCAGCAGCTTGGAAACAGGACAGGGCGGTAATTCACCCCTCCACTTT | CASSLETGQGGNSPLHF
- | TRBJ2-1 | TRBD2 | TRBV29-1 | TGCAGCGTTGACGGGGGGTTTACCTACAATGAGCAGTTCTTC | CSVDGGFTYNEQFF
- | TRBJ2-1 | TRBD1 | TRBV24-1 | TGTGCCACCAGTGATCGACAGGGGGCGTCGGGTTTTGAGCAGTTCTTC | CATSDRQGASGFEQFF
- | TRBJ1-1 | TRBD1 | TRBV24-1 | TGTGCCACCGGGCAGGGGGCCTCTGAAGCTTTCTTT | CATGQGASEAFF
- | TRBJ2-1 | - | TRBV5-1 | TGCGCCAGCAGCCGGGACAGGCCGAACGGGGGGTTGAATGAGCAGTTCTTC | CASSRDRPNGGLNEQFF
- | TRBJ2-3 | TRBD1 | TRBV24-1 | TGTGCCACCAGTGGTTTGAGGGGGCGAGGCACAGATACGCAGTATTTT | CATSGLRGRGTDTQYF
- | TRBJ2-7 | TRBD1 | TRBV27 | TGTGCCAGCAGCTTCGACAGGGGATTTTACGAGCAGTACTTC | CASSFDRGFYEQYF
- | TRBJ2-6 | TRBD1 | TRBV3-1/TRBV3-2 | TGTGCCAGCAGCGAAGGGACAGGGAAGGCTGGGGCCAACGTCCTGACTTTC | CASSEGTGKAGANVLTF
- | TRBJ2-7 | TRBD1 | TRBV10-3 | TGTGCCATCAACCGGGACAGAGGAAAGACCTACGAGCAGTACTTC | CAINRDRGKTYEQYF
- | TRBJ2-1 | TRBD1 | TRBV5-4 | TGTGCCAGCAGCCTCACCGGGACAGGGGGAGATGAGCAGTTCTTC | CASSLTGTGGDEQFF
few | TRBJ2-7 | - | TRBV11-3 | TGTGCCAGCAGCTTTCGGGATGTCTGGTCCGAGCAGTACTTC | CASSFRDVWSEQYF
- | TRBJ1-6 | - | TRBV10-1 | TGCGCCAGCGCCGAGGGTTTGGATAATTCACCCCTCCACTTT | CASAEGLDNSPLHF
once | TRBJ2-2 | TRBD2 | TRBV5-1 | TGCGCCAGCAGCTTCCCGGGGGGAGGCGGGGAGCTGTTTTTT | CASSFPGGGGELFF